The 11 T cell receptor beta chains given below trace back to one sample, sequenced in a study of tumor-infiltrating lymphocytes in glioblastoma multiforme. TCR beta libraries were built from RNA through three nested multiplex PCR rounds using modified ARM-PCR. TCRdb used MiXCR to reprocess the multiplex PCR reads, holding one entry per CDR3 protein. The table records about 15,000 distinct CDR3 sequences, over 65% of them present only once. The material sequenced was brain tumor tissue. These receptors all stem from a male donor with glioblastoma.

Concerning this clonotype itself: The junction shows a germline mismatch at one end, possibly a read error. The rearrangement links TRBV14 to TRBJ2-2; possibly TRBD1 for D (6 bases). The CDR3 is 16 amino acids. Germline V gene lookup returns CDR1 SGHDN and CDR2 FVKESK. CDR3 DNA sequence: TGTGCCAACAGCCAAGGTACAGGGACCCACACCGGGGAGCTGTCTTTT. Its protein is CANSQGTGTHTGELSF.

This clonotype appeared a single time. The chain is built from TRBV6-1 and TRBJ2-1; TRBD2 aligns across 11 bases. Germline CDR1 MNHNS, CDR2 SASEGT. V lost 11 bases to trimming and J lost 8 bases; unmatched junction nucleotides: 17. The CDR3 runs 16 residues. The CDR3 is CACTGRVAGGPYEQFF. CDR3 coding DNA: TGTGCCTGCACTGGCCGGGTAGCGGGAGGGCCATATGAGCAGTTCTTC.

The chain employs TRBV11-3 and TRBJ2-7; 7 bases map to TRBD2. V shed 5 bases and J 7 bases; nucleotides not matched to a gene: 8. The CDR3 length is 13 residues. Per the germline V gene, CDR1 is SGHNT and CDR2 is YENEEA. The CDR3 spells CASSPPGLEEQYF. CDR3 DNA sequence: TGTGCCAGCAGCCCCCCAGGACTAGAGGAGCAGTACTTC.

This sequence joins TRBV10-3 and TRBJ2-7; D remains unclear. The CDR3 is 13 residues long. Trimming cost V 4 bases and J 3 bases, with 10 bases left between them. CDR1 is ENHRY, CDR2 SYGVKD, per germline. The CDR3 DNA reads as TGTGCCATCAGTGTGAACAACAGCTACGAGCAGTACTTC. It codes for CAISVNNSYEQYF.

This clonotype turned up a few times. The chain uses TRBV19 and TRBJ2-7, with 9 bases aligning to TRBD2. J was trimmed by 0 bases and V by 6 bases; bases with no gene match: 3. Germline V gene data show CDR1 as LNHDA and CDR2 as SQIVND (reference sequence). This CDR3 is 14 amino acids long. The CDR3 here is CASRVTSGSYEQYF. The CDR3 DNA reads TGTGCCAGTAGGGTGACTAGCGGCTCCTACGAGCAGTACTTC.

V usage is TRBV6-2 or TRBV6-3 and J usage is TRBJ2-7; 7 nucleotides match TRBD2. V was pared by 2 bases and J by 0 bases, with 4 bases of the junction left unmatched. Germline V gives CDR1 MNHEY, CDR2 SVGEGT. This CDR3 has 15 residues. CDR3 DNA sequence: TGTGCCAGCAGTTACGCCGGGACTATCTCCTACGAGCAGTACTTC. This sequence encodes CASSYAGTISYEQYF.

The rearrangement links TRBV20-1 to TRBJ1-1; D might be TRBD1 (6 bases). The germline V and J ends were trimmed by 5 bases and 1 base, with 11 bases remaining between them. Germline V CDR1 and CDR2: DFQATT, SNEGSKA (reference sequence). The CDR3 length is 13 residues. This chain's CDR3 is CSAAGQPNTEAFF. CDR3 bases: TGCAGTGCTGCAGGACAGCCGAACACTGAAGCTTTCTTT.

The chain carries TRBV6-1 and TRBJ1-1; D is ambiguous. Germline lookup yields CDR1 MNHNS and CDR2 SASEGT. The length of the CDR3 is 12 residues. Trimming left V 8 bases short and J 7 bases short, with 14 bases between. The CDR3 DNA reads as TGTGCCAGCCTCCGGGTTCGTCTTGAAGCTTTCTTT. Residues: CASLRVRLEAFF.

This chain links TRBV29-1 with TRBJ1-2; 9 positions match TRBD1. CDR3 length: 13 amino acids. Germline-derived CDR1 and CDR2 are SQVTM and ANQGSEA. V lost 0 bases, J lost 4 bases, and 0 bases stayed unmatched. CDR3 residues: CSVEEDRGYGYTF. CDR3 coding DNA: TGCAGCGTTGAAGAGGACAGGGGCTATGGCTACACCTTC.

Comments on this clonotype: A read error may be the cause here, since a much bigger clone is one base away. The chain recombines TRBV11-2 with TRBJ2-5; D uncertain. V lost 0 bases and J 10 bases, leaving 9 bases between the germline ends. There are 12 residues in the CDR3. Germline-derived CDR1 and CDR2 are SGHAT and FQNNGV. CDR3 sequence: CASSLEGKIQYF. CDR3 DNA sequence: TGTGCCAGCAGCTTAGAGGGAAAGATCCAGTACTTC.

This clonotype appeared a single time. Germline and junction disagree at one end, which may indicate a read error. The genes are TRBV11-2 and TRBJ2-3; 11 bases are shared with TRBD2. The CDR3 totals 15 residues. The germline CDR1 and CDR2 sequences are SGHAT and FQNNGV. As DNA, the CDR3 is TGTACCAGCAGCTCTCTAGCGGGAGGTGCAGATATGCAGTATTTT. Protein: CTSSSLAGGADMQYF. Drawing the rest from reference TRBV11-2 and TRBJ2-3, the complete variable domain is EAGVAQSPRYKIIEKRQSVAFWCNPISGHATLYWYQQILGQGPKLLIQFQNNGVVDDSQLPKDRFSAERLKGVDSTLKIQPAKLEDSAVYLCTSSSLAGGADMQYFGPGTRLTVL.